These T cell receptor beta chains were read from a single sample in a study of T cells in Graves' hyperthyroidism and ophthalmopathy. One entry per CDR3 protein, called by TCRdb with MiXCR from the multiplex PCR reads. The table records 650,000 to 750,000 distinct CDR3 sequences, around 15% of them present only once. The specimen sequenced was blood. Source of these receptors: a woman aged 18-29 years with Graves' hyperthyroidism. CDR3s include the opening cysteine and the closing phenylalanine or tryptophan. Fields, in order: V gene, clone size, CDR3 protein. Clone sizes are given selectively: once, few, many, or a class where the clone is expanded.

v_call: TRBV7-9; clone_size: few; cdr3_aa: CASSLTLADTQYF
v_call: TRBV4-1; clone_size: .; cdr3_aa: CASSQDTMRAETQYF
v_call: TRBV7-8; clone_size: many; cdr3_aa: CASSLLGQGGPLLYGYTF
v_call: TRBV14; clone_size: few; cdr3_aa: CASSQDHWTEQIHYGYTF
v_call: TRBV2; clone_size: many; cdr3_aa: CASSGGSTDTQYF
v_call: TRBV12-3/TRBV12-4; clone_size: many; cdr3_aa: CAGSPRQYNEQFF
v_call: TRBV7-3; clone_size: .; cdr3_aa: CASSLRGSNSYNEQFF
v_call: TRBV5-5; clone_size: few; cdr3_aa: CASSAGRSNQPQHF
v_call: TRBV29-1; clone_size: few; cdr3_aa: CSVEGPRGELFF
v_call: TRBV4-3; clone_size: .; cdr3_aa: CASSQARADTQYF
v_call: TRBV10-3; clone_size: .; cdr3_aa: CAIRTNYRGQTSGNTIYF
v_call: TRBV4-1; clone_size: .; cdr3_aa: CASSQVVRTNLYGYTF
v_call: TRBV6-1; clone_size: few; cdr3_aa: CASRVGTGSQPQHF
v_call: TRBV9; clone_size: .; cdr3_aa: CASSVSSGRASEQFF
v_call: TRBV11-1; clone_size: few; cdr3_aa: CASSDRTSGRYNEQFF
v_call: TRBV6-2/TRBV6-3; clone_size: many; cdr3_aa: CASNGLASYEQYF
v_call: TRBV27; clone_size: many; cdr3_aa: CASSLWAIPNEQYF
v_call: TRBV2; clone_size: many; cdr3_aa: CASSEVSGLEKTQYF
v_call: TRBV11-2; clone_size: .; cdr3_aa: CASSHTNTGELFF
v_call: TRBV13; clone_size: .; cdr3_aa: CASSRRADRYNEQFF
v_call: TRBV20-1; clone_size: many; cdr3_aa: CSARVGTGSEQFF
v_call: TRBV27; clone_size: many; cdr3_aa: CASSSVLGETQYF
v_call: TRBV6-1; clone_size: .; cdr3_aa: CASSPDRARQPQHF
v_call: TRBV7-9; clone_size: .; cdr3_aa: CASSYSGTPQETQYF
v_call: TRBV5-1; clone_size: .; cdr3_aa: CASSLELAGDSYEQYF
v_call: TRBV19; clone_size: .; cdr3_aa: CASSMGSGYEQYF
v_call: TRBV6-1; clone_size: many; cdr3_aa: CASSSFYNEQFF
v_call: TRBV11-3; clone_size: many; cdr3_aa: CASSSHGRVATEAFF
v_call: TRBV10-2; clone_size: .; cdr3_aa: CAAWETPSYEQYF
v_call: TRBV18; clone_size: .; cdr3_aa: CASSPIRGQGEQFF
v_call: TRBV2; clone_size: few; cdr3_aa: CASSEDLPGAQYF
v_call: TRBV20-1; clone_size: once; cdr3_aa: CSAGNIGIGGRREQFF
v_call: TRBV12-3/TRBV12-4; clone_size: many; cdr3_aa: CASSLWAGDNQPQHF
v_call: TRBV6-1; clone_size: .; cdr3_aa: CASSYGMAQYF
v_call: TRBV27; clone_size: few; cdr3_aa: CASSLSRSPGDTGELFF
v_call: TRBV30; clone_size: many; cdr3_aa: CAWSRGMKNEQFF
v_call: TRBV4-2; clone_size: many; cdr3_aa: CASSQNPPGMKETQYF
v_call: TRBV25-1; clone_size: few; cdr3_aa: CASTSGGPLEDYGYTF
v_call: TRBV7-8; clone_size: many; cdr3_aa: CASSLVAGTSGREQYF
v_call: TRBV12-3/TRBV12-4; clone_size: .; cdr3_aa: CASRCWQTYEQYF
v_call: TRBV20-1; clone_size: many; cdr3_aa: CSARDGNQPQHF
v_call: TRBV19; clone_size: few; cdr3_aa: CASSISFVATTGEQFF
v_call: TRBV2; clone_size: many; cdr3_aa: CASRETSGRENEQFF
v_call: TRBV2; clone_size: many; cdr3_aa: CASSVEGQGYGYTF
v_call: TRBV28; clone_size: many; cdr3_aa: CVAGDSDNEQFF
v_call: TRBV4-3; clone_size: .; cdr3_aa: CASSQSRDRGHGYTF
v_call: TRBV27; clone_size: many; cdr3_aa: CASSLSSGARNSPLHF
v_call: TRBV5-5; clone_size: few; cdr3_aa: CASRMGGKAFF
v_call: TRBV6-6; clone_size: .; cdr3_aa: CASSYSSSYSGTNVLTF
v_call: TRBV6-5; clone_size: .; cdr3_aa: CASSYAGTGGLREQFF
v_call: TRBV6-5; clone_size: .; cdr3_aa: CASSYLSAGTREETQYF
v_call: TRBV5-1; clone_size: .; cdr3_aa: CASSWGQGLTDTQYF
v_call: TRBV5-6; clone_size: .; cdr3_aa: CASSIPGGAGVEQYF
v_call: TRBV6-5; clone_size: .; cdr3_aa: CASSYEGWDRDNEQFF
v_call: TRBV5-6; clone_size: many; cdr3_aa: CASSLARQGPRKVYNEQFF
v_call: TRBV4-3; clone_size: few; cdr3_aa: CASSQDMTVYGYTF
v_call: TRBV20-1; clone_size: many; cdr3_aa: CSASLGDNQETQYF